Listed below are T cell receptor beta chains from one sample, sequenced in a study of shared clonotypes between healthy human individuals. The repertoire was sequenced with immunoSEQ multiplex PCR; TCRdb's copy has only in-frame clones and lacks some. The repertoire holds about 2.5 million clones, roughly 92% seen once, with 0.37% in the top ten. The sequencing sample was made of naive CD4+ T cells from PBMCs. Receptors were obtained from a man aged 18 to 29 in good health. Some clones in this sample may be carry-over from other donors' samples. The conserved cysteine and the conserved F or W are not part of the CDR3 here. The size field is filled for only some rows; it gives once, few, many or a size class.

v_gene: TRBV7-6; abundance: once; len: 11; j_gene: TRBJ1-2; CDR3aa: ASSFVQGGGYT
v_gene: TRBV2; abundance: .; len: 13; j_gene: TRBJ1-4; CDR3aa: ASSEGGVEGEKLF
v_gene: TRBV30; abundance: once; len: 11; j_gene: TRBJ2-1; CDR3aa: AWNRLADNEQF
v_gene: TRBV28; abundance: .; len: 10; j_gene: TRBJ1-2; CDR3aa: ASRLRLYGYT
v_gene: TRBV30; abundance: .; len: 12; j_gene: TRBJ1-3; CDR3aa: AWGTGSPGNTIY
v_gene: TRBV27; abundance: .; len: 14; j_gene: TRBJ2-7; CDR3aa: ASSLIGTSGAYEQY
v_gene: TRBV7-9; abundance: .; len: 13; j_gene: TRBJ2-7; CDR3aa: ASSLTRGILHEQY
v_gene: TRBV30; abundance: few; len: 9; j_gene: TRBJ1-1; CDR3aa: AWTTQFVAF
v_gene: TRBV5-1; abundance: .; len: 14; j_gene: TRBJ2-7; CDR3aa: ASSFSETSGSYEQY
v_gene: TRBV11-3; abundance: .; len: 11; j_gene: TRBJ2-1; CDR3aa: ASSLDSGYEQF
v_gene: TRBV28; abundance: .; len: 13; j_gene: TRBJ1-1; CDR3aa: ASSLPRQGGTEAF
v_gene: TRBV5-4; abundance: .; len: 15; j_gene: TRBJ1-1; CDR3aa: ASSFRRREGVLAEAF
v_gene: TRBV19; abundance: .; len: 8; j_gene: TRBJ1-2; CDR3aa: ASKGGGYT
v_gene: TRBV7-9; abundance: once; len: 12; j_gene: TRBJ1-2; CDR3aa: ASSFQGANYGYT
v_gene: TRBV5-4; abundance: .; len: 12; j_gene: TRBJ2-2; CDR3aa: TSSPSRPTGELF
v_gene: TRBV4-2; abundance: once; len: 11; j_gene: TRBJ2-7; CDR3aa: ASSLGRSYEQY
v_gene: TRBV5-6; abundance: .; len: 13; j_gene: TRBJ2-2; CDR3aa: ASSQVSRVHGELF
v_gene: TRBV5-1; abundance: .; len: 13; j_gene: TRBJ2-1; CDR3aa: ASSLGDSDYNEQF
v_gene: TRBV5-6; abundance: .; len: 13; j_gene: TRBJ2-3; CDR3aa: ASSLGGVYTDTQY
v_gene: TRBV30; abundance: .; len: 11; j_gene: TRBJ1-4; CDR3aa: AYRGVTNEKLF
v_gene: TRBV19; abundance: .; len: 13; j_gene: TRBJ2-1; CDR3aa: ASSIVLAVYNEQF
v_gene: TRBV11-2; abundance: .; len: 13; j_gene: TRBJ2-7; CDR3aa: ASSILTGGAYEQY
v_gene: TRBV28; abundance: .; len: 12; j_gene: TRBJ1-5; CDR3aa: ASSRDRGGQPQH
v_gene: TRBV28; abundance: once; len: 14; j_gene: TRBJ2-3; CDR3aa: ASSSLGTGRTDTQY
v_gene: TRBV9; abundance: .; len: 11; j_gene: TRBJ2-5; CDR3aa: ASSPRGQETQY
v_gene: TRBV23-1; abundance: once; len: 15; j_gene: TRBJ2-5; CDR3aa: ASSQSSRLADQETQY
v_gene: TRBV11-2; abundance: .; len: 14; j_gene: TRBJ2-3; CDR3aa: ASSLYPNDVIDTQY
v_gene: TRBV28; abundance: .; len: 14; j_gene: TRBJ2-7; CDR3aa: ASSYSFGTVLYEQY
v_gene: TRBV7-2; abundance: .; len: 13; j_gene: TRBJ1-2; CDR3aa: ASSLRDTYNYGYT
v_gene: TRBV27; abundance: .; len: 11; j_gene: TRBJ2-7; CDR3aa: ASKTSGSYEQY
v_gene: TRBV30; abundance: few; len: 13; j_gene: TRBJ1-1; CDR3aa: AWSPSPIMNTEAF
v_gene: TRBV5-1; abundance: .; len: 14; j_gene: TRBJ2-1; CDR3aa: ASSLLTSGSPSEQF
v_gene: TRBV30; abundance: .; len: 14; j_gene: TRBJ1-3; CDR3aa: AWSLGTSRVVHTIY
v_gene: TRBV7-3; abundance: .; len: 13; j_gene: TRBJ1-2; CDR3aa: ASSLRDGRNYGYT
v_gene: TRBV12-5; abundance: .; len: 13; j_gene: TRBJ1-2; CDR3aa: ASGPQQGSNYGYT
v_gene: TRBV15; abundance: .; len: 13; j_gene: TRBJ2-7; CDR3aa: ATSRGGLAPDEQY
v_gene: TRBV19; abundance: .; len: 13; j_gene: TRBJ1-2; CDR3aa: ASTTAESPLDGYT
v_gene: TRBV5-1; abundance: .; len: 13; j_gene: TRBJ2-5; CDR3aa: ASSLNARGGETQY
v_gene: TRBV29-1; abundance: .; len: 15; j_gene: TRBJ2-7; CDR3aa: SPFGVDSGTKPYEQY
v_gene: TRBV28; abundance: .; len: 14; j_gene: TRBJ1-6; CDR3aa: ASSSRQGLQNSPLH
v_gene: TRBV6-6; abundance: .; len: 10; j_gene: TRBJ1-1; CDR3aa: ASSYSTGMAF
v_gene: TRBV15; abundance: .; len: 18; j_gene: TRBJ2-7; CDR3aa: ATSRVYDGTGSQLGYEQY
v_gene: TRBV18; abundance: .; len: 11; j_gene: TRBJ2-7; CDR3aa: ASSSPSSYEQY
v_gene: TRBV5-4; abundance: .; len: 14; j_gene: TRBJ1-2; CDR3aa: ASSPGTLLPNYGYT
v_gene: TRBV10-3; abundance: .; len: 13; j_gene: TRBJ1-4; CDR3aa: AISDTWTANEKLF
v_gene: TRBV7-2; abundance: .; len: 14; j_gene: TRBJ1-4; CDR3aa: ASSLRGGQGGEKLF
v_gene: TRBV6-5; abundance: once; len: 11; j_gene: TRBJ1-4; CDR3aa: ASRLGSNEKLF
v_gene: TRBV4-1; abundance: .; len: 12; j_gene: TRBJ1-1; CDR3aa: ASSQVLWAGGAF
v_gene: TRBV29-1; abundance: .; len: 13; j_gene: TRBJ2-7; CDR3aa: SVVGRGGSSYEQY
v_gene: TRBV15; abundance: .; len: 13; j_gene: TRBJ1-4; CDR3aa: ATSRGRQVEEKLF
v_gene: TRBV7-3; abundance: .; len: 13; j_gene: TRBJ2-3; CDR3aa: ASSFDGRGTDTQY